The next 20 T cell receptor beta chains were all read from a single sample in a study of radiotherapy plus CTLA-4 blockade in lung cancer. Measured with immunoSEQ multiplex PCR; TCRdb has only the in-frame clones, and not every one. The sample has 26,000 or so clones; 70% to 80% are singletons. The starting material was peripheral blood, obtained from a patient treated with radiotherapy plus ipilimumab. The receptors come from a human donor with non-small cell lung cancer who had stable disease on radiotherapy plus ipilimumab.

The chain joins TRBV7-9 to TRBJ1-3, with D unclear. The germline V gene has CDR1 SEHNR and CDR2 FQNEAQ (reference sequence). The CDR3 loop spans 14 amino acids. V was shortened by 3 bases and J by 2 bases, with 8 bases between the two germline ends. The CDR3 loop is CASSLKDPGNTIYF. CDR3 DNA: TGTGCCAGCAGCTTGAAAGATCCTGGAAACACCATATATTTT.

This chain uses TRBV6-5 with TRBJ1-6, with unresolved D. Germline V gene data show CDR1 as MNHEY and CDR2 as SVGAGI. The ends were cut back, 7 bases at V and 7 bases at J, with 11 bases in the middle. The CDR3 is 13 residues long. CDR3 amino acids: CASNDQVNSPLHF. In DNA form, the CDR3 reads TGTGCCAGCAATGACCAGGTCAATTCACCCCTCCACTTT.

The rearrangement links TRBV5-1 to TRBJ2-1; 10 bases agree with TRBD2. This CDR3 is built from 15 residues. Germline V lookup: CDR1 SGHRS, CDR2 YFSETQ. Losses at the gene ends were 2 bases for V and 6 bases for J; bases not matched to a gene: 5. This CDR3 is CASSFGAGGRNEQFF. Here the CDR3 DNA reads TGCGCCAGCAGCTTTGGAGCGGGGGGGCGCAATGAGCAGTTCTTC.

The rearrangement joins TRBV4-2 to TRBJ2-3; D may be TRBD2 (6 bases). V was cut by 0 bases and J by 2 bases, with 12 bases left in between. This CDR3 has 16 residues. In germline, CDR1 is LGHNA, CDR2 YNFKEQ. The CDR3 DNA follows: TGTGCCAGCAGCCAAGATCAACGGGGGATCACAGATACGCAGTATTTT. Residues: CASSQDQRGITDTQYF.

This chain connects TRBV11-1 to TRBJ1-2; the match to TRBD1 covers 7 bases. Germline loops: CDR1 SGHAT, CDR2 FQDESV (reference sequence). The CDR3 has 13 amino acids. V trimming: 5 bases; J trimming: 7 bases; junction bases outside the gene matches: 7. The CDR3 protein is CASSQGQMGGYTF. CDR3 bases: TGTGCCAGCAGCCAGGGACAGATGGGTGGCTACACCTTC.

The V and J genes are TRBV5-1 and TRBJ2-1; 11 positions agree with TRBD2. The V gene end was trimmed by 0 bases and the J gene end by 4 bases; junction bases not matched to a gene: 6. Germline lookup yields CDR1 SGHRS and CDR2 YFSETQ. The CDR3 sequence is 17 residues long. CDR3 sequence: CASSLAVASGGYNEQFF. In nucleotides, the CDR3 is TGCGCCAGCAGCTTGGCTGTGGCTAGCGGGGGGTACAATGAGCAGTTCTTC.

The rearrangement uses TRBV7-2 and TRBJ2-7; D may be TRBD1 (5 bases). Trimming removed 6 bases from V and 1 base from J, with 16 bases in between. Germline CDR1 is SGHTA and CDR2 is FQGNSA. This CDR3 has 15 amino acids. The CDR3 protein is CASRRQSNPSYEQYF. CDR3 nucleotide sequence: TGTGCCAGCAGACGACAGAGCAACCCGTCCTACGAGCAGTACTTC.

The chain links TRBV30 to TRBJ1-3; no clear D gene. This CDR3 is 12 amino acids long. V was clipped by 2 bases and J by 4 bases, with 6 bases between them. Germline V lookup: CDR1 GTSNPN, CDR2 SVGIG (reference sequence). The CDR3 DNA reads as TGTGCCTGGAGTCCCGGCGGAAACACCATATATTTT. This encodes CAWSPGGNTIYF.

This clone has a single count. The chain joins TRBV5-4 to TRBJ1-6, with D uncertain. V was trimmed by 0 bases and J by 6 bases, leaving 7 bases between them. Germline V gene lookup returns CDR1 SGHNT and CDR2 YYREEE (reference sequence). The CDR3 covers 14 residues. The CDR3 nucleotides are TGTGCCAGCAGCTTGGAACTGGCTAATTCACCCCTCCACTTT. The encoded protein is CASSLELANSPLHF. Full variable domain (remainder filled in from reference TRBV5-4 and TRBJ1-6): ETGVTQSPTHLIKTRGQQVTLRCSSQSGHNTVSWYQQALGQGPQFIFQYYREEENGRGNFPPRFSGLQFPNYSSELNVNALELDDSALYLCASSLELANSPLHFGNGTRLTVT.

This clone was seen a few times. This chain links TRBV7-2 with TRBJ2-5; 9 nucleotides match TRBD2. V shed 1 base, J shed 4 bases, and the junction held 10 bases outside the gene matches. Germline CDR1 is SGHTA and CDR2 is FQGNSA. CDR3 length: 17 amino acids. The CDR3 reads CASSLGWSRGGVETQYF. The CDR3 nucleotides read TGTGCCAGCAGCTTAGGATGGTCGCGGGGGGGCGTAGAGACCCAGTACTTC.

This chain links TRBV11-3 with TRBJ2-7; D may be TRBD2 (5 bases). The V end lost 5 bases, the J end lost 3 bases, and 17 bases lay between the germline ends. Germline lookup yields CDR1 SGHNT and CDR2 YENEEA. The CDR3 length is 15 residues. CDR3 DNA sequence: TGTGCCAGCAGCACGGGGTGGGGTCCACACTACGAGCAGTACTTC. Translation gives CASSTGWGPHYEQYF.

This clone was seen a single time. The chain links TRBV6-9 to TRBJ1-2; D possibly corresponds to TRBD1 (5 bases). CDR1 is MNHGY, CDR2 SVAAGI, per germline. The V and J ends lost 5 bases and 7 bases respectively, with 14 bases between them. The CDR3 totals 13 residues. For the CDR3, the DNA is TGTGCCAGCAGTCAGGGTGGAGTAGGTGGCTACACCTTC. Translated, it gives CASSQGGVGGYTF.

The V and J genes are TRBV9 and TRBJ2-2; D may be TRBD2 (5 bases). In germline, CDR1 is SGDLS, CDR2 YYNGEE. The CDR3 consists of 18 residues. Trimming took off 4 bases at V and 0 bases at J, with 19 bases between the two ends. The CDR3 loop is CASSPRSVGQANTGELFF. The DNA for the CDR3 is TGTGCCAGCAGCCCACGTAGCGTAGGGCAGGCGAACACCGGGGAGCTGTTTTTT. Supplemented by reference TRBV9 and TRBJ2-2, the full variable domain reads DSGVTQTPKHLITATGQRVTLRCSPRSGDLSVYWYQQSLDQGLQFLIQYYNGEERAKGNILERFSAQQFPDLHSELNLSSLELGDSALYFCASSPRSVGQANTGELFFGEGSRLTVL.

The chain couples TRBV14 to TRBJ2-3; 11 bases align to TRBD2. With V trimmed by 5 bases and J by 2 bases, 9 bases remained unmatched. CDR1 and CDR2 from the germline V gene are SGHDN and FVKESK. This CDR3 is built from 17 residues. The CDR3 DNA is TGTGCCAGCAGCTCAGGCCCTAGCGGGGGGATCACAGATACGCAGTATTTT. It encodes CASSSGPSGGITDTQYF.

J is TRBJ2-3 and V is TRBV5-1; the D gene could be TRBD1 or TRBD2 (6 bases each). The ends were cut back, 4 bases at V and 4 bases at J, with 13 bases in the middle. This CDR3 has 14 residues. Germline CDR1 is SGHRS and CDR2 is YFSETQ. CDR3 bases: TGCGCCAGCAGCCCCGAGGGGGGAGCAGATACGCAGTATTTT. It codes for CASSPEGGADTQYF.

This chain connects TRBV6-5 to TRBJ1-4; no reliable D call. The germline CDR1 and CDR2 sequences are MNHEY and SVGAGI. CDR3 length: 15 residues. The V end lost 0 bases, the J end lost 6 bases, and 11 bases lay between the germline ends. The CDR3 DNA reads TGTGCCAGCAGTTACTCCTCATTACAATATGAAAAACTGTTTTTT. Protein product: CASSYSSLQYEKLFF.

The chain joins TRBV6-5 to TRBJ2-2; D possibly uses TRBD1 or TRBD2 (5 bases each). The CDR3 is 15 residues long. Trimming left V 7 bases short and J 0 bases short, with 12 bases between. In germline, CDR1 is MNHEY, CDR2 SVGAGI. The CDR3 loop reads CASTGTDPNTGELFF. CDR3 coding DNA: TGTGCCAGCACCGGGACGGATCCGAACACCGGGGAGCTGTTTTTT.

The chain employs TRBV11-2 and TRBJ1-6; 8 nucleotides agree with TRBD1. This CDR3 has 13 amino acids. The V and J ends lost 8 bases and 9 bases, in that order; junction bases with no gene match: 6. Germline V gene lookup returns CDR1 SGHAT and CDR2 FQNNGV. CDR3 amino acids: CASQDRVTSPLHF. The CDR3 DNA follows: TGTGCCAGCCAGGACAGGGTGACTTCACCCCTCCACTTT. Filled out from reference TRBV11-2 and TRBJ1-6, the complete variable domain reads EAGVAQSPRYKIIEKRQSVAFWCNPISGHATLYWYQQILGQGPKLLIQFQNNGVVDDSQLPKDRFSAERLKGVDSTLKIQPAKLEDSAVYLCASQDRVTSPLHFGNGTRLTVT.

The chain uses TRBV27 and TRBJ1-2, with unresolved D. CDR1 is MNHEY, CDR2 SMNVEV, per germline (reference sequence). V gave up 6 bases and J gave up 4 bases, with 9 bases separating them. The CDR3 contains 12 residues. The CDR3 DNA is TGTGCCAGCAGCGAAAGAGGCTATGGCTACACCTTC. This codes for CASSERGYGYTF.

The rearrangement joins TRBV10-2 to TRBJ1-2; weak D call: TRBD1 (6 bases). The length of the CDR3 is 12 residues. Trimming stripped 5 bases from V and 6 bases from J, with 10 bases between. Per germline, CDR1 WSHSY and CDR2 SAAADI. CDR3 amino acids: CASSWGRDGYTF. The CDR3 DNA reads TGCGCCAGCAGTTGGGGGCGGGATGGCTACACCTTC.